These 30 T cell receptor beta chains came from one sample sequenced in a study of T cells in Graves' hyperthyroidism and ophthalmopathy (dated 2019 in TCRdb). The library was prepared using multiplex PCR. Sequencing took place on an Illumina HiSeq 2000. TCR beta CDR3 regions were amplified from RNA transcripts. The first round of RT-PCR for the TCR CDR3 was performed with the HTBI primer set and the Qiagen OneStep RT-PCR kit. The public reads were run again by TCRdb, first through fastp at Q25 and then through MiXCR, and only productive beta chains were kept. Identical CDR3 proteins give one entry, which carries the most common genes and DNA. For this sample there are a few hundred thousand distinct CDR3 sequences; under 60% appear just once. Of the sample, more than 7% falls within the top ten clones. Input material: peripheral blood or thyroid tissue (not recorded which). All receptors derive from a woman aged 18-30 years with Graves' hyperthyroidism.

The chain links TRBV30 to TRBJ2-7; D uncertain. Germline CDR1 GTSNPN, CDR2 SVGIG (reference sequence). This CDR3 region has 11 residues. The V end lost 1 base, the J end lost 2 bases, and 3 bases lay between the germline ends. CDR3 sequence: CAWSDPYEQYF. The CDR3 DNA reads as TGTGCCTGGAGTGACCCCTACGAGCAGTACTTC. Looking up the rest from reference TRBV30 and TRBJ2-7 gives the full variable domain: SQTIHQWPATLVQPVGSPLSLECTVEGTSNPNLYWYRQAAGRGLQLLFYSVGIGQISSEVPQNLSASRPQDRQFILSSKKLLLSDSGFYLCAWSDPYEQYFGPGTRLTVT.

This clonotype has ten or more counts. CDR3 sequence (DNA): TGTGCCAGCAGCTTATCGGGGCCCAACAATCAGCCCCAGCATTTT. Its translation is CASSLSGPNNQPQHF. This chain links TRBV7-2 with TRBJ1-5; the D gene is possibly TRBD1 (5 bases). Looked up from germline, CDR1 is SGHTA and CDR2 is FQGNSA. The V gene lost 2 bases and the J gene lost 3 bases, with 11 bases spanning the gap. The CDR3 covers 15 residues.

This clonotype turned up a few times. A much larger clonotype is one base distant, so this may be a read error. The gene calls are TRBV7-9 and TRBJ2-7; D could derive from TRBD1 or TRBD2 (5 bases each). CDR3 length: 15 residues. V lost 5 bases and J 0 bases, leaving 14 bases between the germline ends. CDR1 SEHNR and CDR2 FQNEAQ come from the germline V gene (reference sequence). CDR3 nucleotides: TGTGCCAGCAGCGCCGGGGCGGCAAGCTCCTACGAGCAGTACTTC. This sequence encodes CASSAGAASSYEQYF.

This clonotype was counted many times. The rearrangement links TRBV15 to TRBJ2-7, with a weak D call TRBD2 (5 bases). V was clipped by 0 bases and J by 2 bases, with 11 bases between them. The CDR3 spans 15 residues. CDR1 is LNHNV, CDR2 YYDKDF, per germline (reference sequence). This CDR3 is CATSRDEGSAYEQYF. DNA of the CDR3: TGTGCCACCAGCAGAGATGAGGGATCTGCCTACGAGCAGTACTTC.

The V and J genes are TRBV27 and TRBJ1-2, with D uncertain. In germline, CDR1 is MNHEY, CDR2 SMNVEV (reference sequence). V was clipped by 1 base and J by 4 bases, with 10 bases between them. The CDR3 totals 14 residues. CDR3 sequence (DNA): TGTGCCAGCAGTTTATTCGAGTCCGGCTATGGCTACACCTTC. Protein product: CASSLFESGYGYTF.

This clonotype was seen just once. The J gene is TRBJ1-2, the V gene TRBV15, with D maybe TRBD1 (5 bases). Between the trimmed V and J ends, which lost 3 bases and 5 bases, there was a span of 13 bases. Germline assignment: CDR1 LNHNV and CDR2 YYDKDF (reference sequence). The CDR3 is made up of 14 amino acids. The CDR3 region has the DNA TGTGCCACCAGCAGTGAAGGGGTGCGGTATGGCTACACCTTC. Translation: CATSSEGVRYGYTF.

This clonotype has ten or more counts. The chain uses TRBV20-1 and TRBJ2-5, with D perhaps TRBD1 (6 bases). This CDR3 has 11 amino acids. Looked up from germline, CDR1 is DFQATT and CDR2 is SNEGSKA (reference sequence). The V end was cut by 7 bases, the J end by 5 bases, with 11 bases between. As DNA, the CDR3 is TGCAGTGTTCAGAGGGGGGAGACCCAGTACTTC. As protein: CSVQRGETQYF.

This sequence joins TRBV29-1 and TRBJ2-7, with 11 nucleotides matching TRBD2. The CDR3 has 15 amino acids. Trimming cost V 0 bases and J 6 bases; bases outside gene matches: 7. Germline loops: CDR1 SQVTM, CDR2 ANQGSEA. CDR3 DNA sequence: TGCAGCGTTGAAGATCCTAGCGGGAGGACCTTCGAGCAGTACTTC. Residues: CSVEDPSGRTFEQYF.

Comment on this clonotype: Just one base apart from a much larger clone, this may be a read error. This sequence joins TRBV4-3 and TRBJ2-7, with unresolved D. The CDR3 length is 18 residues. Germline lookup yields CDR1 LGHNA and CDR2 YSLEER. The ends were cut back, 0 bases at V and 2 bases at J, with 20 bases in the middle. CDR3 protein: CASSQEVLTIRSPYEQYF. The CDR3 DNA reads TGCGCCAGCAGCCAAGAAGTCCTGACGATTAGGAGCCCCTACGAGCAGTACTTC.

The chain links TRBV12-3 or TRBV12-4 to TRBJ2-5, with a weak D call TRBD1 (5 bases). Trimming stripped 5 bases from V and 9 bases from J, with 22 bases between. The CDR3 has 15 amino acids. CDR3 in amino acids: CASSPQGRGNQPQYF. DNA for the CDR3: TGTGCCAGCAGTCCTCAGGGTAGGGGCAATCAGCCCCAGTACTTC.

Regarding this clonotype: Since no conserved phenylalanine or tryptophan closes the CDR3, a read error is the likely cause. V gene TRBV29-1 combines with J gene TRBJ1-4; D may be TRBD1 (5 bases). The V end lost 4 bases, the J end lost 5 bases, and 14 bases lay between the germline ends. Germline V CDR1 and CDR2: SQVTM, ANQGSEA. The CDR3 contains 14 residues. The CDR3 region is CSVATTGTNEKLFL. CDR3 nucleotide sequence: TGCAGCGTTGCCACAACGGGGACGAATGAAAAACTGTTTCTT.

There are a few counts of this clonotype. The chain has TRBV18 and TRBJ2-7; possibly TRBD1 or TRBD2 for D (5 bases each). The germline V gene encodes CDR1 KGHSH and CDR2 LQKENI. V lost 3 bases and J lost 5, with 8 bases in between. This CDR3 has 12 amino acids. Here the CDR3 reads CASSPQGHEQYF. In DNA, the CDR3 is TGTGCCAGCTCACCGCAGGGACACGAGCAGTACTTC. Together with reference TRBV18 and TRBJ2-7, the CDR3 gives the full variable domain: NAGVMQNPRHLVRRRGQEARLRCSPMKGHSHVYWYRQLPEEGLKFMVYLQKENIIDESGMPKERFSAEFPKEGPSILRIQQVVRGDSAAYFCASSPQGHEQYFGPGTRLTVT.

J is TRBJ1-1 and V is TRBV29-1; the D gene is possibly TRBD1 (5 bases). Germline CDR1 and CDR2: SQVTM and ANQGSEA. Trimming stripped 8 bases from V and 1 base from J, with 20 bases between. This CDR3 spans 15 amino acids. The CDR3 nucleotides are TGCAGCCCTCTCCGGGACCCTCGAAAGAACACTGAAGCTTTCTTT. Its translation is CSPLRDPRKNTEAFF.

Many counts were recorded for this clonotype. The CDR3 reads CASSRRDLKETQYF. For the CDR3, the DNA is TGTGCCAGCAGTCGCCGAGACCTTAAAGAGACCCAGTACTTC. The chain recombines TRBV12-3 or TRBV12-4 with TRBJ2-5, with D unclear. The CDR3 runs to 14 residues. V was cut by 5 bases and J by 3 bases, with 13 bases left in between.

V and J are TRBV28 and TRBJ1-1; D not resolved. The germline V gene has CDR1 MDHEN and CDR2 SYDVKM. Trimming shortened V by 6 bases and J by 4 bases, and 24 bases separated the two germline ends. CDR3 length equals 17 residues. CDR3: CASSPRRLKGMGTEAFF. The CDR3 region has the DNA TGTGCCAGCAGCCCCCGTCGTTTAAAGGGAATGGGCACTGAAGCTTTCTTT. Combining the CDR3 with reference TRBV28 and TRBJ1-1 gives the whole variable domain DVKVTQSSRYLVKRTGEKVFLECVQDMDHENMFWYRQDPGLGLRLIYFSYDVKMKEKGDIPEGYSVSREKKERFSLILESASTNQTSMYLCASSPRRLKGMGTEAFFGQGTRLTVV.

This clonotype has only a few counts. This sequence joins TRBV25-1 and TRBJ2-3, with 8 nucleotides matching TRBD2. The CDR3 spans 16 residues. In germline, CDR1 is MGHDK, CDR2 SYGVNS. V shed 2 bases, J shed 7 bases, and the junction held 11 bases outside the gene matches. CDR3 loop: CASSEIGGRPSHTQYF. For the CDR3, the DNA is TGTGCCAGCAGTGAAATTGGCGGGAGGCCTTCTCATACGCAGTATTTT.

The genes are TRBV12-3 or TRBV12-4 and TRBJ1-1, with 7 bases fitting TRBD1. This CDR3 is built from 13 residues. Losses at the gene ends were 3 bases for V and 7 bases for J; bases not matched to a gene: 5. As DNA, the CDR3 is TGTGCCAGCAGTTTTCTAGGGGGCCTTGAAGCTTTCTTT. This translates into CASSFLGGLEAFF.

The V and J genes are TRBV7-3 and TRBJ1-5; possible D gene TRBD1, 6 bases. The germline gives CDR1 SGHTA, CDR2 FQGTGA. There are 16 residues in the CDR3. The ends were cut back, 3 bases at V and 0 bases at J, with 12 bases in the middle. CDR3 sequence reads: CASSLGGAGSNQPQHF. CDR3 nucleotide sequence: TGTGCCAGCAGCTTGGGGGGCGCCGGTAGCAATCAGCCCCAGCATTTT.

The CDR3 bases are TGCAGTGCGGCAAATTGGATGGGTGGCTACACCTTC. The encoded protein is CSAANWMGGYTF. The chain couples TRBV20-1 to TRBJ1-2, with D hard to call. V dropped 6 bases and J dropped 7 bases, with 15 bases sitting between them. Germline-derived CDR1 and CDR2 are DFQATT and SNEGSKA (reference sequence). The CDR3 runs 12 residues.

A few counts support this clonotype. V gene TRBV29-1 combines with J gene TRBJ1-2, with 9 positions matching TRBD1. V was clipped by 5 bases and J by 12 bases; unmatched bases: 10. Looked up from germline, CDR1 is SQVTM and CDR2 is ANQGSEA. The CDR3 totals 12 residues. The CDR3 loop reads CSVLGQGYGNTF. CDR3 coding DNA: TGCAGCGTTTTGGGACAGGGATATGGAAACACCTTC.

The chain employs TRBV29-1 and TRBJ2-7; the D gene is possibly TRBD2 (6 bases). The CDR3 sequence is 13 residues long. The germline V gene encodes CDR1 SQVTM and CDR2 ANQGSEA. In nucleotides, the CDR3 is TGCAGTACGAGGGACTGGGGCTCCTACGAGCAGTACTTC. This encodes CSTRDWGSYEQYF.

The rearrangement joins TRBV2 to TRBJ1-2; the D is unclear. Looked up from germline, CDR1 is SNHLY and CDR2 is FYNNEI. Trimming cost V 8 bases and J 5 bases, with 12 bases left between them. CDR3 size: 12 residues. CDR3 sequence: CASPGSTYGYTF. Written as DNA, the CDR3 is TGTGCCAGCCCCGGGAGTACTTATGGCTACACCTTC.

The V and J genes are TRBV7-2 and TRBJ1-2, with TRBD1 matching over 7 bases. Germline V gene sequence: CDR1 SGHTA, CDR2 FQGNSA. V dropped 5 bases and J dropped 6; count of bases not matched to a gene: 6. The CDR3 has 13 residues. The CDR3 loop reads CASSTGQVHGYTF. CDR3 in DNA: TGTGCCAGCAGCACCGGACAGGTCCATGGCTACACCTTC. The full variable domain, rest sourced from reference TRBV7-2 and TRBJ1-2, is GAGVSQSPSNKVTEKGKDVELRCDPISGHTALYWYRQSLGQGLEFLIYFQGNSAPDKSGLPSDRFSAERTGGSVSTLTIQRTQQEDSAVYLCASSTGQVHGYTFGSGTRLTVV.

This clonotype was recorded many times. V and J are TRBV25-1 and TRBJ1-5; 7 bases map to TRBD1. After removal of 1 base from V and 4 bases from J, the junction contained 1 base not matched to a gene. Germline V CDR1 and CDR2: MGHDK, SYGVNS. There are 14 residues in the CDR3. CDR3 nucleotide sequence: TGTGCCAGCAGTGAATTGGACAGGAATCAGCCCCAGCATTTT. This codes for CASSELDRNQPQHF.

The chain joins TRBV7-8 to TRBJ1-4; the D is unclear. Germline lookup yields CDR1 SGHVS and CDR2 FQNEAQ. Between the trimmed V and J ends, which lost 4 bases and 4 bases, there was a span of 13 bases. The CDR3 consists of 15 residues. CDR3: CASSSAGPFNEKLFF. CDR3 coding DNA: TGTGCCAGCAGCTCAGCAGGTCCCTTTAATGAAAAACTGTTTTTT.

The V gene is TRBV19, the J gene TRBJ2-7; 12 nucleotides agree with TRBD2. The CDR3 has 12 amino acids. The V gene end was trimmed by 7 bases and the J gene end by 6 bases; junction bases not matched to a gene: 1. Germline-derived CDR1 and CDR2 are LNHDA and SQIVND (reference sequence). The CDR3 sequence is CASKTSGSEQYF. CDR3 in DNA: TGTGCCAGTAAGACTAGCGGGAGCGAGCAGTACTTC.

About this clonotype itself: A read error may account for a junction end that differs from germline. This chain uses TRBV9 with TRBJ1-2; D remains ambiguous. Per germline, CDR1 SGDLS and CDR2 YYNGEE. This CDR3 is 15 amino acids long. This chain's CDR3 is CASSDLSGLNYSYTF. For the CDR3, the DNA is TGCGCCAGCAGTGACCTCTCCGGGCTCAACTATAGCTACACCTTC.

This clonotype was detected ten times or more. This rearrangement joins TRBV2 to TRBJ2-5; 9 nucleotides agree with TRBD2. Germline V CDR1 and CDR2: SNHLY, FYNNEI. J gave up 2 bases and V 7 bases, and 14 bases lay outside the gene matches. The CDR3 consists of 17 residues. In DNA, the CDR3 is TGTGCCAGCACCCTGAGGAGGACTAGCGTCTTTCAAGAGACCCAGTACTTC. This translates into CASTLRRTSVFQETQYF.

The chain uses TRBV20-1 and TRBJ2-7; TRBD1 matches 9 bases. V shed 6 bases, J shed 5 bases, and the junction held 11 bases outside the gene matches. The germline gives CDR1 DFQATT, CDR2 SNEGSKA (reference sequence). The CDR3 consists of 14 residues. For the CDR3, the DNA is TGCAGTGCCAACGATGGGACAGGGTTTGACGAGCAGTACTTC. It yields the protein CSANDGTGFDEQYF.

There are many counts of this clonotype. This chain connects TRBV7-2 to TRBJ1-4; no clear D. This CDR3 contains 14 residues. In germline, CDR1 is SGHTA, CDR2 FQGNSA. Trimming stripped 2 bases from V and 0 bases from J, with 4 bases between. This CDR3 is CASSLQATNEKLFF. In nucleotides, the CDR3 is TGTGCCAGCAGCTTACAGGCAACTAATGAAAAACTGTTTTTT.